This T cell receptor (beta chain) was recorded in a study of PD-1 blockade in classical Hodgkin lymphoma. TCRdb keeps only in-frame clones here, not all; method: immunoSEQ multiplex PCR. The sample contains almost 100,000 clones, roughly 90% of which appear only once. Study-level results: Later analyses included only patients treated at least 1 year post-ASCT. By C4D1, diversity of CD4+ TCRs had risen significantly, whereas that of CD8+ TCRs had not. The baseline diversity of complete responders showed similarity to that of newly diagnosed patients.

Trimming took 1 base from V and 1 from J, leaving 9 bases between them. The CDR3 is made up of 14 amino acids. Germline assignment: CDR1 SGHDT and CDR2 YYEEEE. Points on this clone: Its antigen is undetermined. This sample includes further DNA sequences coding for the same CDR3.

Every single patient, without exception, relapsed after autologous stem cell transplantation, and brentuximab vedotin exposure varied. This TCR was sampled from a human donor with classical Hodgkin lymphoma. The specimen comprised peripheral blood mononuclear cells (PBMCs), sampled at baseline. V and J are TRBV5-6 and TRBJ2-7; maybe TRBD2 (6 bases). The CDR3 spells CASSLPGTSYEQYF. CDR3 nucleotides: TGTGCCAGCAGCTTGCCCGGGACTTCCTACGAGCAGTACTTC.